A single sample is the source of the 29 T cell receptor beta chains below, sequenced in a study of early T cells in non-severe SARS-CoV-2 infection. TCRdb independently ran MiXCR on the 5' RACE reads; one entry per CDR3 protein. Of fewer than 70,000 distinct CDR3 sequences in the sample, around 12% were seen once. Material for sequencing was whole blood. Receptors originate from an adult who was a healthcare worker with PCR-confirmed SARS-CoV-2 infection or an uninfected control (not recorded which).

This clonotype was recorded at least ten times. CDR3 in DNA: TGTGCCAGCAGCAGGGGGACTAGCGGAGTAGAGACCCAGTACTTC. Its translation is CASSRGTSGVETQYF. The gene calls are TRBV5-4 and TRBJ2-5; 11 bases align to TRBD2. The ends lost 4 bases at V and 4 bases at J; junction bases unmatched: 6. CDR1 is SGHNT and CDR2 is YYREEE in the germline V gene (reference sequence). This CDR3 comprises 15 residues.

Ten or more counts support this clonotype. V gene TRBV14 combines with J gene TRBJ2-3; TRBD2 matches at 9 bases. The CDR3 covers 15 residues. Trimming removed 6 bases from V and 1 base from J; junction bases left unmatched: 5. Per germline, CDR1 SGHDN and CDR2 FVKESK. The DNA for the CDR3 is TGTGCCAGCAGTGATAGCGGGGGAGGCACAGATACGCAGTATTTT. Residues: CASSDSGGGTDTQYF.

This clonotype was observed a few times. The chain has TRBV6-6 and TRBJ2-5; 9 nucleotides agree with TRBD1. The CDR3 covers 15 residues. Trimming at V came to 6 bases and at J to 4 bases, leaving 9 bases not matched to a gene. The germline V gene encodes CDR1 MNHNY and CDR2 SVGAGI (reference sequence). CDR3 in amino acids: CASRPTGTGTETQYF. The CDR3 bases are TGTGCCAGCAGGCCGACCGGGACAGGGACAGAGACCCAGTACTTC.

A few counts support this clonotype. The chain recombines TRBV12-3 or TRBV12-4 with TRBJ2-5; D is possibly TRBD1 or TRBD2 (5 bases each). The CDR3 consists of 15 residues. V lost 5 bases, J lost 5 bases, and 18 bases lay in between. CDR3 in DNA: TGTGCCAGCAGTCAGGGCTATAGGGGACCGGAGACCCAGTACTTC. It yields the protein CASSQGYRGPETQYF.

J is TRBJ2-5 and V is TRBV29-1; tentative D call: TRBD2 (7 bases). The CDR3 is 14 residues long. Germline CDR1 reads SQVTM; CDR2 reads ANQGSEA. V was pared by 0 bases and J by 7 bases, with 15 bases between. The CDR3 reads CSVEDPGGRATQYF. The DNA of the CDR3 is TGCAGCGTTGAAGATCCGGGGGGCCGGGCGACCCAGTACTTC. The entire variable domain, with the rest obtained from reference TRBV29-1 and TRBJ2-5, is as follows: SAVISQKPSRDICQRGTSLTIQCQVDSQVTMMFWYRQQPGQSLTLIATANQGSEATYESGFVIDKFPISRPNLTFSTLTVSNMSPEDSSIYLCSVEDPGGRATQYFGPGTRLLVL.

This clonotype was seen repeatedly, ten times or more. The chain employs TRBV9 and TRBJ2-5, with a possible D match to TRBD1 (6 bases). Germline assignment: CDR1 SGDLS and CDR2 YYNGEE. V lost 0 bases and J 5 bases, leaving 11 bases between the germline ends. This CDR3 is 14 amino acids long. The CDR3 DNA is TGTGCCAGCAGCGTAGTTGGGGGCGAGGAGACCCAGTACTTC. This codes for CASSVVGGEETQYF.

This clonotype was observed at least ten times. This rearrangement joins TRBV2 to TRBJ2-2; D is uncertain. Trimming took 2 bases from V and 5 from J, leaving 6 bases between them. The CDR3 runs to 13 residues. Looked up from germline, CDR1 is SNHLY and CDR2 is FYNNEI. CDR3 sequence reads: CASSETGTGELFF. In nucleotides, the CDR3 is TGTGCCAGCAGTGAAACTGGGACCGGGGAGCTGTTTTTT.

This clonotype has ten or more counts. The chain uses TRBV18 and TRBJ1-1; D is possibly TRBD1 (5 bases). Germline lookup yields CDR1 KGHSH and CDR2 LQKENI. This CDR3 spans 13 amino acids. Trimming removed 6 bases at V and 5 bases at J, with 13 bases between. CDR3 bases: TGTGCCAGCTCCCCTACCGGGGGAACTGAAGCTTTCTTT. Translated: CASSPTGGTEAFF. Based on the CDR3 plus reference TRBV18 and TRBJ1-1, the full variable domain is NAGVMQNPRHLVRRRGQEARLRCSPMKGHSHVYWYRQLPEEGLKFMVYLQKENIIDESGMPKERFSAEFPKEGPSILRIQQVVRGDSAAYFCASSPTGGTEAFFGQGTRLTVV.

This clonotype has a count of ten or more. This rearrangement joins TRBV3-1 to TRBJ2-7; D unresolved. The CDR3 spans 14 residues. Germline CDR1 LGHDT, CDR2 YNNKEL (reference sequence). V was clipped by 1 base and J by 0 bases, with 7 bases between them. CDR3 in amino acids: CASSQGADSYEQYF. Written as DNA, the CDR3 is TGTGCCAGCAGCCAAGGGGCAGACTCCTACGAGCAGTACTTC.

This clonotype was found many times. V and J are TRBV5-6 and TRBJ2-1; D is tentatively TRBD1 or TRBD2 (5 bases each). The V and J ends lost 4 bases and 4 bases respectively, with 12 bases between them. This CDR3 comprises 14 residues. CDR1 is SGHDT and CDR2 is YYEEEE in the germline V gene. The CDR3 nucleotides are TGTGCCAGCAGCGGGGACCAAGGGTACAATGAGCAGTTCTTC. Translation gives CASSGDQGYNEQFF.

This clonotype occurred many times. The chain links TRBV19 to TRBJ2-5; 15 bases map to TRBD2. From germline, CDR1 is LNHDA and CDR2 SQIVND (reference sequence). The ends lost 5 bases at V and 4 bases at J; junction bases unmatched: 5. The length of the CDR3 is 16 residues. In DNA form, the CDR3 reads TGTGCCAGTAGTCCTTGGACTAGCGGGGGGGCAGAGACCCAGTACTTC. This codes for CASSPWTSGGAETQYF.

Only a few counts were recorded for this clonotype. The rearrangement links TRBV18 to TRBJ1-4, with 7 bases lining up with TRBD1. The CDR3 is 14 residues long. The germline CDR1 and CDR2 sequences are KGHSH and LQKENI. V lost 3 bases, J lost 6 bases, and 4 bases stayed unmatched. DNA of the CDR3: TGTGCCAGCTCACCGACAGGGACCGATGAAAAACTGTTTTTT. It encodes CASSPTGTDEKLFF.

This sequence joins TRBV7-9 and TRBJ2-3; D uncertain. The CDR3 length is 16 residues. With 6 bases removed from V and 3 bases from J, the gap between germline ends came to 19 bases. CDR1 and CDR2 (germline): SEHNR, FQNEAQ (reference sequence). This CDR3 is CASSSTQGLPTDTQYF. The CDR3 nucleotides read TGTGCCAGCAGTTCAACCCAAGGTCTCCCTACAGATACGCAGTATTTT.

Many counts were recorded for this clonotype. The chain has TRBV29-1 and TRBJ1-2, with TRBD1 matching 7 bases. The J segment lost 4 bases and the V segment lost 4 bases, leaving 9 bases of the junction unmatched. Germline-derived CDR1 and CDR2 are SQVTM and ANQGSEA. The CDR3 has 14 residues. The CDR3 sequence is CSVGTGGDSYGYTF. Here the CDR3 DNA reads TGCAGCGTTGGGACAGGAGGGGACTCCTATGGCTACACCTTC.

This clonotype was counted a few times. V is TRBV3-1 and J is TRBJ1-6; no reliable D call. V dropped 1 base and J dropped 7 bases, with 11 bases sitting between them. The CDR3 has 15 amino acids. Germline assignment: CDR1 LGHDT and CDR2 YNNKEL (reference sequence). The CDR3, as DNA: TGTGCCAGCAGCCAAGGGCGGGGAGGAAATTCACCCCTCCACTTT. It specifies CASSQGRGGNSPLHF.

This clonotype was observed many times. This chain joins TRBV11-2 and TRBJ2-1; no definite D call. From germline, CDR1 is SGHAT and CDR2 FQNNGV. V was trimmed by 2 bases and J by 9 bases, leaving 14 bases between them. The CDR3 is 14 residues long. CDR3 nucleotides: TGTGCCAGCAGCTTAATGCGCGGTGCCGTTGAGCAGTTCTTC. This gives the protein CASSLMRGAVEQFF. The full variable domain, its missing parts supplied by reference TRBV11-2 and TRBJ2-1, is EAGVAQSPRYKIIEKRQSVAFWCNPISGHATLYWYQQILGQGPKLLIQFQNNGVVDDSQLPKDRFSAERLKGVDSTLKIQPAKLEDSAVYLCASSLMRGAVEQFFGPGTRLTVL.

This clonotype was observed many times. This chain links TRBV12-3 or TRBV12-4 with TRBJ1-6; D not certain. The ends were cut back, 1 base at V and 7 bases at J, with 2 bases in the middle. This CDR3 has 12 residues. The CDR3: CASSLGNSPLHF. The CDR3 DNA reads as TGTGCCAGCAGTTTAGGGAATTCACCCCTCCACTTT.

As DNA, the CDR3 is TGTGCCAGCAGCGTAGGAGACAATGAGCAGTTCTTC. Its translation: CASSVGDNEQFF. The chain links TRBV9 to TRBJ2-1; no definite D call. The germline V gene has CDR1 SGDLS and CDR2 YYNGEE. The ends were cut back, 0 bases at V and 5 bases at J, with 3 bases in the middle. The CDR3 consists of 12 residues. Drawing the rest from reference TRBV9 and TRBJ2-1, the complete variable domain is DSGVTQTPKHLITATGQRVTLRCSPRSGDLSVYWYQQSLDQGLQFLIQYYNGEERAKGNILERFSAQQFPDLHSELNLSSLELGDSALYFCASSVGDNEQFFGPGTRLTVL.

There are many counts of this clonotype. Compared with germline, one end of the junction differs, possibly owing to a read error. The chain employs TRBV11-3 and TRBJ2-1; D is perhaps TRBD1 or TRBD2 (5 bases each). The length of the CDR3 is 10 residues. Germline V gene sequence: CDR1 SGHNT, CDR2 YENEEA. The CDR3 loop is CASRSGTLHF. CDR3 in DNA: TGTGCCAGCCGGTCCGGGACCCTCCACTTC.

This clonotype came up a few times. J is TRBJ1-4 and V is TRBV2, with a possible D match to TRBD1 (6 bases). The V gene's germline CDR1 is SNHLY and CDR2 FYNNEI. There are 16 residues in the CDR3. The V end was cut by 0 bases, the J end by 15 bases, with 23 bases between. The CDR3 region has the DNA TGTGCCAGCAGTGAAGCTGGCTCCAGGGCGTCGAACAGGGTGTTTTTT. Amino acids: CASSEAGSRASNRVFF.

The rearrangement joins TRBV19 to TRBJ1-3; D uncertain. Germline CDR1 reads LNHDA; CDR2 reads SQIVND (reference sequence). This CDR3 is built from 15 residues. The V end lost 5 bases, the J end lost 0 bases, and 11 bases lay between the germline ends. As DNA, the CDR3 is TGTGCCAGTAGTCCCTCGGTCCTCTCTGGAAACACCATATATTTT. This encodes CASSPSVLSGNTIYF. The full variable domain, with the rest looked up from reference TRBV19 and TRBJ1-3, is DGGITQSPKYLFRKEGQNVTLSCEQNLNHDAMYWYRQDPGQGLRLIYYSQIVNDFQKGDIAEGYSVSREKKESFPLTVTSAQKNPTAFYLCASSPSVLSGNTIYFGEGSWLTVV.

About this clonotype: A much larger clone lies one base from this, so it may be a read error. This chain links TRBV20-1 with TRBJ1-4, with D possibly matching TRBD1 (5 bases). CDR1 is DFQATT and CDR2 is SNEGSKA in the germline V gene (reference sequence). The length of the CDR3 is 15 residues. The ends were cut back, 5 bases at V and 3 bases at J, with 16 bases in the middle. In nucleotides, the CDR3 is TGCAGTGCTGCACAGGAATCTGTGGCTAATGAAAAACTGTTTTTT. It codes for CSAAQESVANEKLFF.

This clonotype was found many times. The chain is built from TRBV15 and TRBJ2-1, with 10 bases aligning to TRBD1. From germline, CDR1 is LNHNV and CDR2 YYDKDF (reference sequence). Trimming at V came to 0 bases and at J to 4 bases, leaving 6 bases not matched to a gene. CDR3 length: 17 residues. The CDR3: CATSRDYGTGVYNEQFF. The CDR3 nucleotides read TGTGCCACCAGCAGAGATTATGGGACAGGGGTATACAATGAGCAGTTCTTC.

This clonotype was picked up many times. The CDR3 region has the DNA TGTGCCAGCAGCACACTAGGGGGTTCTTATACGCAGCCCCAGCATTTT. Translating gives CASSTLGGSYTQPQHF. J is TRBJ1-5 and V is TRBV28; tentative D call: TRBD1 (6 bases). This CDR3 comprises 16 residues. V lost 6 bases, J lost 7 bases, and 22 bases lay in between. In germline, CDR1 is MDHEN, CDR2 SYDVKM.

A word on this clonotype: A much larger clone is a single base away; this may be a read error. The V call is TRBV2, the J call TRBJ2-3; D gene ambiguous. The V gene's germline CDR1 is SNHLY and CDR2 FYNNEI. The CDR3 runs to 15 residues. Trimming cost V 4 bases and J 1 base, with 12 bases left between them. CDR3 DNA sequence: TGTGCCAGCAGTGTCCATGGTCGGGGCACAGATACGCAGTATTTT. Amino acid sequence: CASSVHGRGTDTQYF.

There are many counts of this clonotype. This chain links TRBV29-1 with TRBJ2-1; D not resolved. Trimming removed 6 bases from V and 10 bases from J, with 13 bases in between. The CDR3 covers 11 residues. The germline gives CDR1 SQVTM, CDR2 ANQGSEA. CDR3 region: CSVDRLFEQFF. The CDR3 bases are TGCAGCGTGGATCGACTCTTCGAGCAGTTCTTC.

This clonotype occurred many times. CDR3 in amino acids: CASSEQVLVNQPQHF. CDR3 in DNA: TGTGCCAGCAGTGAACAGGTTCTGGTCAATCAGCCCCAGCATTTT. This chain connects TRBV2 to TRBJ1-5; no firm D call. In germline, CDR1 is SNHLY, CDR2 FYNNEI. V was trimmed by 2 bases and J by 3 bases, leaving 11 bases between them. This CDR3 contains 15 residues.

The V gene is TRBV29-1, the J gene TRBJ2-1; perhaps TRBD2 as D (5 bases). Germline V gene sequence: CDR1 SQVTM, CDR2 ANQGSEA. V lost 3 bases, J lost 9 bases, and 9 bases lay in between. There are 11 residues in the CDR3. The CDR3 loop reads CSVDRLAEQFF. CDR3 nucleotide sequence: TGCAGCGTTGACAGGCTAGCTGAGCAGTTCTTC.

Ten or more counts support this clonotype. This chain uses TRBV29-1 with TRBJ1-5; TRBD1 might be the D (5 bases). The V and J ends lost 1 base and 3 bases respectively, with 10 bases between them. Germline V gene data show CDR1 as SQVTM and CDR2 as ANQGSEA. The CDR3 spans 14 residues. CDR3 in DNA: TGCAGCGTTGAAGGGGACCGCCCCAATCAGCCCCAGCATTTT. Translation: CSVEGDRPNQPQHF.